Below, 13 T cell receptor beta chains from the same sample are listed, as sequenced in a study of blood T cell repertoires in COVID-19. Profiled with immunoSEQ multiplex PCR; TCRdb holds only in-frame clones, not every one. This table has about 140,000 clones, approximately 80% appearing once. Sequencing used peripheral blood. These receptors all stem from a man between 60 and 75 years old with active or convalescent COVID-19.

CDR3 in amino acids: CASSLGPVSYNEQFF. The CDR3 DNA is TGTGCCAGCAGCTTGGGCCCAGTATCCTACAATGAGCAGTTCTTC. The chain joins TRBV5-5 to TRBJ2-1, with unresolved D. The CDR3 runs 15 residues. Germline values: CDR1 SGHKS, CDR2 YYEKEE (reference sequence). Trimming stripped 0 bases from V and 1 base from J, with 8 bases between. Full variable domain (missing parts from reference TRBV5-5 and TRBJ2-1): DAGVTQSPTHLIKTRGQQVTLRCSPISGHKSVSWYQQVLGQGPQFIFQYYEKEERGRGNFPDRFSARQFPNYSSELNVNALLLGDSALYLCASSLGPVSYNEQFFGPGTRLTVL.

This chain joins TRBV19 and TRBJ2-4; 7 bases are shared with TRBD1. This CDR3 is 14 amino acids long. Trimming at V came to 9 bases and at J to 1 base, leaving 6 bases not matched to a gene. Germline CDR1 LNHDA, CDR2 SQIVND (reference sequence). The CDR3 bases are TGTGCCAGCGAGACAGGGCGTGCCAAAAACATTCAGTACTTC. Protein: CASETGRAKNIQYF.

The rearrangement uses TRBV18 and TRBJ1-2; D is uncertain. Trimming took 0 bases from V and 1 from J, leaving 6 bases between them. CDR3 length: 14 residues. Per germline, CDR1 KGHSH and CDR2 LQKENI. CDR3 in amino acids: CASSPPAVNYGYTF. In nucleotides, the CDR3 is TGTGCCAGCTCACCACCGGCCGTTAACTATGGCTACACCTTC.

J is TRBJ2-6 and V is TRBV24-1; D ambiguous. Germline V gene data show CDR1 as KGHDR and CDR2 as SFDVKD. The CDR3 consists of 17 residues. V lost 5 bases and J lost 1, with 14 bases in between. The CDR3 is CATSARSEYSGANVLTF. CDR3 DNA: TGTGCCACCAGTGCCCGGTCGGAGTATTCTGGGGCCAACGTCCTGACTTTC.

The chain carries TRBV4-1 and TRBJ2-2; D perhaps matches TRBD2 (6 bases). The CDR3 length is 16 residues. With 5 bases removed from V and 0 bases from J, the gap between germline ends came to 13 bases. Per germline, CDR1 MGHRA and CDR2 YSYEKL. The CDR3 region is CASSDLRLANTGELFF. For the CDR3, the DNA is TGCGCCAGCAGCGATCTGAGACTAGCGAACACCGGGGAGCTGTTTTTT.

The rearrangement links TRBV6-2 or TRBV6-3 to TRBJ2-1; the match to TRBD2 covers 7 bases. The V gene end was trimmed by 2 bases and the J gene end by 8 bases; junction bases not matched to a gene: 18. The germline V gene has CDR1 MNHEY and CDR2 SVGEGT. The CDR3 contains 18 residues. CDR3 amino acids: CASSYPYTTKTSSHEQFF. CDR3 DNA sequence: TGTGCCAGCAGTTACCCGTACACCACGAAGACTAGCTCTCATGAGCAGTTCTTC.

V and J are TRBV5-1 and TRBJ2-1, with a possible D match to TRBD1 (6 bases). The CDR3 totals 13 residues. CDR1 is SGHRS and CDR2 is YFSETQ in the germline V gene. V was shortened by 0 bases and J by 8 bases, with 9 bases between the two germline ends. In DNA form, the CDR3 reads TGCGCCAGCAGCTTGGCCAGGGGACATGAGCAGTTCTTC. As protein: CASSLARGHEQFF.

The chain is built from TRBV6-6 and TRBJ2-1, with D tentatively TRBD2 (5 bases). Per the germline V gene, CDR1 is MNHNY and CDR2 is SVGAGI (reference sequence). The CDR3 is 11 amino acids. V lost 5 bases and J 7 bases, leaving 6 bases between the germline ends. CDR3 sequence (DNA): TGTGCCAGCAGTACGGGGAATGAGCAGTTCTTC. Residues: CASSTGNEQFF.

The V gene is TRBV19, the J gene TRBJ1-1; D uncertain. Trimming stripped 5 bases from V and 2 bases from J, with 9 bases between. CDR1 is LNHDA and CDR2 is SQIVND in the germline V gene (reference sequence). CDR3 length equals 13 residues. The CDR3, as DNA: TGTGCCAGTAGTTCCCAGGTAAACACTGAAGCTTTCTTT. Encoded protein: CASSSQVNTEAFF.

The gene calls are TRBV10-3 and TRBJ1-1; TRBD1 matches at 9 bases. The trim removed 0 bases at V and 6 bases at J, leaving 5 bases unmatched. There are 15 residues in the CDR3. The germline V gene has CDR1 ENHRY and CDR2 SYGVKD. CDR3 protein: CAISESGTGRAEAFF. The CDR3 region has the DNA TGTGCCATCAGTGAGTCGGGGACAGGGAGGGCTGAAGCTTTCTTT.

The gene calls are TRBV10-3 and TRBJ1-1; 7 bases align to TRBD1. The germline gives CDR1 ENHRY, CDR2 SYGVKD. The CDR3 runs to 17 residues. V gave up 0 bases and J gave up 4 bases; unmatched junction bases: 11. The CDR3 loop is CAISESGRGRGTTEAFF. For the CDR3, the DNA is TGTGCCATCAGTGAGTCGGGGCGGGGCAGGGGGACCACTGAAGCTTTCTTT.

The V gene is TRBV27, the J gene TRBJ2-7; 10 bases agree with TRBD2. V lost 2 bases to trimming and J lost 2 bases; unmatched junction nucleotides: 3. Looked up from germline, CDR1 is MNHEY and CDR2 is SMNVEV (reference sequence). The CDR3 extends over 15 amino acids. The CDR3 reads CASSLGLAGAYEQYF. The CDR3 DNA reads as TGTGCCAGCAGTTTAGGGCTAGCGGGAGCCTACGAGCAGTACTTC.

This sequence joins TRBV6-2 or TRBV6-3 and TRBJ1-5, with 8 bases aligning to TRBD1. The CDR3 loop spans 18 amino acids. From germline, CDR1 is MNHEY and CDR2 SVGEGT. The V segment lost 6 bases and the J segment 0 bases; nucleotides outside the gene matches: 13. This CDR3 is CASSPGQGTPYSNQPQHF. In nucleotides, the CDR3 is TGTGCCAGCAGCCCTGGACAGGGAACCCCATATAGCAATCAGCCCCAGCATTTT.